This T cell receptor (beta chain) appears in the sequencing data of a study of blood T cell repertoires in COVID-19. Overall study context: T cells, B-cell-depleted T cells, or PBMCs provided the cDNA or gDNA that served as material.

As handled by the study authors: The authors estimated nucleated cell counts from reference gene primer amplification. Measured with immunoSEQ multiplex PCR; TCRdb has only the in-frame clones, and not every one. V and J calls and clone size are as listed in that table; D and trimming were resolved from the DNA. Of roughly 160,000 clones in the sample, about 82% were seen once. The receptor was isolated from a man aged 50-60 years with active or convalescent COVID-19. Sequenced: peripheral blood.

In DNA form, the CDR3 reads TGCAGCGTTGGGGACAGGGTTGAAAAACTGTTTTTT. Protein product: CSVGDRVEKLFF. The V and J genes are TRBV29-1 and TRBJ1-4; 9 positions agree with TRBD1. Germline CDR1 and CDR2: SQVTM and ANQGSEA. The junction had 1 base not matched to a gene; V was cut back by 4 bases and J by 7 bases. This CDR3 comprises 12 residues.